Following are 20 T cell receptor beta chains from one sample sequenced in a study of cytomegalovirus exposure and HLA in healthy donors. Primers included in the PCR were 60 Vbeta and 13 Jbeta primers. Here immunoSEQ multiplex PCR was the method, and the copy in TCRdb shows in-frame clones only, minus some. This table has about 200,000 clones, approximately 82% appearing once. What was sequenced was PBMCs. These TCRs come from a woman aged 18-29 years in good health and CMV-seronegative.

V usage is TRBV19 and J usage is TRBJ1-2; maybe TRBD1 (5 bases). The germline V and J ends were trimmed by 7 bases and 6 bases, with 12 bases remaining between them. This CDR3 region has 12 residues. CDR1 and CDR2 from the germline V gene are LNHDA and SQIVND (reference sequence). The CDR3 loop is CASIDWGDGYTF. The CDR3 coding sequence is TGTGCCAGTATCGACTGGGGCGATGGCTACACCTTC.

The chain couples TRBV7-2 to TRBJ1-1, with D tentatively TRBD1 (5 bases). Between the trimmed V and J ends, which lost 1 base and 3 bases, there was a span of 15 bases. CDR1 is SGHTA, CDR2 FQGNSA, per germline. This CDR3 spans 16 amino acids. The CDR3 sequence is CASSLVPRGGDTEAFF. In nucleotides, the CDR3 is TGTGCCAGCAGCTTAGTCCCCCGGGGGGGGGACACTGAAGCTTTCTTT.

The chain is built from TRBV4-3 and TRBJ1-5; D call uncertain. This CDR3 is built from 14 residues. Germline CDR1 reads LGHNA; CDR2 reads YSLEER. Trimming pared 3 bases from V and 0 bases from J, leaving 6 bases between. The CDR3, as DNA: TGCGCCAGCAGCCAGAGCTATAGCAATCAGCCCCAGCATTTT. Translation: CASSQSYSNQPQHF.

The chain employs TRBV11-3 and TRBJ2-3, with TRBD2 matching over 14 bases. Germline lookup yields CDR1 SGHNT and CDR2 YENEEA. The V segment lost 5 bases and the J segment 0 bases; nucleotides outside the gene matches: 4. The CDR3 runs to 17 residues. For the CDR3, the DNA is TGTGCCAGCAGCCCTAGACTAGCGGGAGGGAGCACAGATACGCAGTATTTT. Amino acids: CASSPRLAGGSTDTQYF.

The rearrangement joins TRBV7-9 to TRBJ2-1; 8 bases are a match to TRBD2. This CDR3 is built from 17 residues. V gave up 5 bases and J gave up 4 bases; unmatched junction bases: 13. The germline CDR1 and CDR2 sequences are SEHNR and FQNEAQ (reference sequence). The CDR3 protein is CASSVQHPGLDYNEQFF. CDR3 DNA: TGTGCCAGCAGCGTCCAGCATCCGGGACTAGATTACAATGAGCAGTTCTTC.

There are a few counts of this clone. The V and J genes are TRBV7-9 and TRBJ1-1, with 11 bases that match TRBD1. Germline V CDR1 and CDR2: SEHNR, FQNEAQ (reference sequence). This CDR3 has 16 residues. Trimming cost V 5 bases and J 6 bases; bases outside gene matches: 11. This chain's CDR3 is CASSSRDRGFGAEAFF. CDR3 coding DNA: TGTGCCAGCAGCAGCCGGGACAGGGGGTTTGGGGCTGAAGCTTTCTTT. Full variable domain (remainder filled in from reference TRBV7-9 and TRBJ1-1): DTGVSQNPRHKITKRGQNVTFRCDPISEHNRLYWYRQTLGQGPEFLTYFQNEAQLEKSRLLSDRFSAERPKGSFSTLEIQRTEQGDSAMYLCASSSRDRGFGAEAFFGQGTRLTVV.

This chain joins TRBV5-8 and TRBJ2-7, with D possibly matching TRBD2 (5 bases). The length of the CDR3 is 14 residues. Trimming left V 2 bases short and J 2 bases short, with 11 bases between. Germline V gives CDR1 SGHTS, CDR2 YDEGEE. Here the CDR3 DNA reads TGTGCCAGCAGCTTTCCAAGCGGAGCCTACGAGCAGTACTTC. Residues: CASSFPSGAYEQYF.

V and J are TRBV28 and TRBJ2-7, with 11 bases identical to TRBD2. V was clipped by 4 bases and J by 5 bases; unmatched bases: 10. CDR1 and CDR2 (germline): MDHEN, SYDVKM. The CDR3 covers 16 residues. CDR3 bases: TGTGCCAGCAGTTCCCCCCCGGGACTAGCGGCAAACGAGCAGTACTTC. Its translation is CASSSPPGLAANEQYF.

The genes are TRBV2 and TRBJ2-7; D not resolved. The V and J ends lost 6 bases and 2 bases respectively, with 8 bases between them. The CDR3 spans 12 residues. The germline V gene encodes CDR1 SNHLY and CDR2 FYNNEI. DNA of the CDR3: TGTGCCAGCAGAGAGGCCACCTACGAGCAGTACGTC. This encodes CASREATYEQYV.

This chain links TRBV7-2 with TRBJ2-1; TRBD2 aligns across 10 bases. With 1 base clipped from V and 2 bases from J, the junction kept 8 bases outside the gene matches. Germline values: CDR1 SGHTA, CDR2 FQGNSA. CDR3 length: 18 residues. DNA for the CDR3: TGTGCCAGCAGCTTAGGCTCTCCTAGCGGGAGCCCCTACAATGAGCAGTTCTTC. It yields the protein CASSLGSPSGSPYNEQFF.

The chain's CDR3 is CASSPDRTGLLPNEQYF. DNA for the CDR3: TGTGCCAGCAGTCCGGATCGGACAGGGCTTCTCCCCAACGAGCAGTACTTC. V usage is TRBV28 and J usage is TRBJ2-7; 8 nucleotides align to TRBD1. CDR1 and CDR2 from the germline V gene are MDHEN and SYDVKM. J was trimmed by 5 bases and V by 5 bases; bases with no gene match: 17. This CDR3 is 17 amino acids long.

The chain carries TRBV28 and TRBJ2-7; no clear D. The V and J ends lost 4 bases and 3 bases respectively, with 10 bases between them. The CDR3 is 13 residues long. From germline, CDR1 is MDHEN and CDR2 SYDVKM. The CDR3 region has the DNA TGTGCCAGCAGTTCACCAGAGTACTACGAGCAGTACGTC. Translated, it gives CASSSPEYYEQYV.

The rearrangement uses TRBV20-1 and TRBJ2-7, with D maybe TRBD2 (6 bases). Germline V gene lookup returns CDR1 DFQATT and CDR2 SNEGSKA (reference sequence). V lost 6 bases and J 6 bases, leaving 9 bases between the germline ends. CDR3 length: 10 amino acids. The CDR3, as DNA: TGCAGTGCGGGGAGGAGCGAGCAGTACTTC. Translated, it gives CSAGRSEQYF.

The V and J genes are TRBV6-5 and TRBJ2-1, with 8 nucleotides matching TRBD1. This CDR3 has 14 amino acids. The V gene end was trimmed by 6 bases and the J gene end by 5 bases; junction bases not matched to a gene: 6. Germline CDR1 and CDR2: MNHEY and SVGAGI. CDR3 region: CASRMDRDNNEQFF. The CDR3 DNA follows: TGTGCCAGCAGAATGGACAGGGATAACAATGAGCAGTTCTTC.

With regard to this clone: Additional DNA sequences in this sample encode the identical CDR3. V is TRBV4-2 and J is TRBJ2-7; 13 nucleotides match TRBD2. The CDR3 loop spans 15 amino acids. V lost 4 bases to trimming and J lost 2 bases; unmatched junction nucleotides: 2. The V gene's germline CDR1 is LGHNA and CDR2 YNFKEQ. The CDR3 loop reads CASSPGLAGPYEQYF. Written as DNA, the CDR3 is TGTGCCAGCAGCCCGGGACTAGCGGGACCCTACGAGCAGTACTTC.

The CDR3 region is CASSSDYLRNEQFF. The CDR3 nucleotides read TGTGCCAGCAGTTCGGACTATTTGCGAAATGAGCAGTTCTTC. The chain couples TRBV6-5 to TRBJ2-1, with a weak D call TRBD2 (6 bases). This CDR3 contains 14 residues. The V end lost 4 bases, the J end lost 7 bases, and 14 bases lay between the germline ends. Germline lookup yields CDR1 MNHEY and CDR2 SVGAGI.

This chain uses TRBV28 with TRBJ1-1, with D maybe TRBD1 (6 bases). The germline V gene encodes CDR1 MDHEN and CDR2 SYDVKM. CDR3 length equals 15 residues. The V and J ends lost 2 bases and 3 bases respectively, with 13 bases between them. The CDR3 nucleotides are TGTGCCAGCAGTTTAGGCGGCGCAGGGGACACTGAAGCTTTCTTT. Its protein product is CASSLGGAGDTEAFF.

This rearrangement joins TRBV15 to TRBJ1-5, with D perhaps matching TRBD1 (6 bases). Looked up from germline, CDR1 is LNHNV and CDR2 is YYDKDF (reference sequence). This CDR3 has 15 amino acids. V was trimmed by 0 bases and J by 7 bases, leaving 13 bases between them. CDR3 bases: TGTGCCACCAGCAGAGATCAGGGGCTCGGACAGCCCCAGCATTTT. This translates into CATSRDQGLGQPQHF. Supplemented by reference TRBV15 and TRBJ1-5, the full variable domain reads DAMVIQNPRYQVTQFGKPVTLSCSQTLNHNVMYWYQQKSSQAPKLLFHYYDKDFNNEADTPDNFQSRRPNTSFCFLDIRSPGLGDTAMYLCATSRDQGLGQPQHFGDGTRLSIL.

The chain uses TRBV7-9 and TRBJ2-5; perhaps TRBD2 as D (5 bases). The CDR3 runs to 16 residues. Trimming shortened V by 5 bases and J by 5 bases, and 21 bases separated the two germline ends. CDR1 and CDR2 (germline): SEHNR, FQNEAQ (reference sequence). Written as DNA, the CDR3 is TGTGCCAGCAGCGGCCCGGAGGACCCTTTTGGTGAGACCCAGTACTTC. This codes for CASSGPEDPFGETQYF.

This clone occurred a few times. The chain employs TRBV4-2 and TRBJ2-1; 13 bases are shared with TRBD2. V shed 0 bases, J shed 0 bases, and the junction held 5 bases outside the gene matches. The CDR3 runs 19 residues. Germline CDR1 is LGHNA and CDR2 is YNFKEQ. The CDR3 reads CASSQELAGGRSSYNEQFF. CDR3 nucleotides: TGTGCCAGCAGCCAAGAACTAGCGGGAGGGCGTAGCTCCTACAATGAGCAGTTCTTC.